The clone carrying this T cell receptor beta chain was seen once. The Seattle patients joined while their infection was active and were tracked longitudinally afterward. Study processing details: Reference gene primer amplification yielded estimated nucleated cell counts. Sequencing used immunoSEQ multiplex PCR; TCRdb keeps in-frame clones, though not all of them. The V and J calls and the clone size are those of that table, but D and trimming were determined from the DNA. The repertoire holds 250,000 to 300,000 clones, 75% to 90% seen once, with around 12% in the top ten. The data originate from a study of blood T cell repertoires in COVID-19. As for the study in general: PBMCs, B-cell-depleted T cells, or T cells provided the cDNA or gDNA that made up the material.

The V end lost 1 base, the J end lost 4 bases, and 5 bases lay between the germline ends. This CDR3 region has 13 residues. The chain recombines TRBV12-3 or TRBV12-4 with TRBJ1-3; TRBD1 might be the D (5 bases). The clonotype originates from a woman in her sixties or seventies with COVID-19, enrolled during active disease. Sequencing was carried out using peripheral blood. CDR3 nucleotides: TGTGCCAGCAGTTTAGGACAGGGAAACACCATATATTTT. Residues: CASSLGQGNTIYF.